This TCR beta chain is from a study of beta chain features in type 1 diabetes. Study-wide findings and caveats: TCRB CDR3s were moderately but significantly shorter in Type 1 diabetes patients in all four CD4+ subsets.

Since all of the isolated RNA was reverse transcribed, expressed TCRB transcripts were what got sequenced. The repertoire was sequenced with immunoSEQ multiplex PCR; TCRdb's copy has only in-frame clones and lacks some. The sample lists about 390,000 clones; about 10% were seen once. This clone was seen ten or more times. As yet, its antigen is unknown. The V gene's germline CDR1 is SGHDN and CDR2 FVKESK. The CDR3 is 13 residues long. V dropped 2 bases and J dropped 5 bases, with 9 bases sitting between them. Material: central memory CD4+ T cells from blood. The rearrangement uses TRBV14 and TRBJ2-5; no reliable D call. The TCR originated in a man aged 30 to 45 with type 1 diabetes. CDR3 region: CASSQPNGETQYF. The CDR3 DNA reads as TGTGCCAGCAGCCAACCAAATGGGGAGACCCAGTACTTC.